Listed below are T cell receptor beta chains from one sample, sequenced in a study of human T cells and chemical hapten exposure. TCRdb passed the RACE reads through MiXCR, listing each CDR3 protein once. The profile shows over 70,000 distinct CDR3 sequences, about 9% of them singletons. The specimen comprised whole blood, sampled in connection with sensitization to the hapten diphenylcyclopropenone (DPC). These receptors all stem from a woman aged 45-65 years with alopecia areata. Some clones in this sample may be carry-over from other donors' samples. The CDR3 runs from the conserved cysteine through the conserved F or W. The D gene is left open where the match is weak. Clone size is shown for a subset of rows, as once, few, many or a class of expanded clone.

J gene	V gene	clone size	D gene	CDR3 DNA	CDR3 protein
TRBJ2-7	TRBV4-3	many	TRBD2	TGCGCCAGCAGCCAAAAGACTAGCGGGAGCGGCGAGCAGTACTTC	CASSQKTSGSGEQYF
TRBJ1-1	TRBV3-1	.	.	TGTGCCAGCAGCCAAGAGGGGGGGTGGACTGAAGCTTTCTTT	CASSQEGGWTEAFF
TRBJ1-2	TRBV4-1	few	.	TGCGCCAGCAGCCAAGATGGCAACTATGGCTACACCTTC	CASSQDGNYGYTF
TRBJ2-6	TRBV24-1	once	TRBD1	TGTGCCACCAGTGACCGGACAGGTACAGGGGCCAACGTCCTGACTTTC	CATSDRTGTGANVLTF
TRBJ2-7	TRBV20-1	many	TRBD2	TGCAGTGCCTCAGGGACTAGCGGGAGGTCCAGCTCCTACGAGCAGTACTTC	CSASGTSGRSSSYEQYF
TRBJ2-3	TRBV4-1	.	.	TGCGCCACCCGAGCGGAAAACACAGATACGCAGTATTTT	CATRAENTDTQYF
TRBJ1-5	TRBV12-5	.	.	TGTGCTAGTGGCTCTGACTTAAATCAGCCCCAGCATTTT	CASGSDLNQPQHF
TRBJ2-6	TRBV11-2	.	.	TGTGCCAGCAGCTTAGTCCCGGTCGCCGGGGCCAACGTCCTGACTTTC	CASSLVPVAGANVLTF
TRBJ1-2	TRBV7-2	many	.	TGTGCCAGCAGCCCCAGCCCCGGGCAGGGCTCTGGCTACACCTTC	CASSPSPGQGSGYTF
TRBJ2-1	TRBV2	many	.	TGTGCCAGCACCATTCCGGAGGGCGACCCCTCCTACAATGAGCAGTTCTTC	CASTIPEGDPSYNEQFF
TRBJ2-2	TRBV9	.	TRBD2	TGTGCCAGCAGCGTAGACAACAGCGGGGGGCCCGGGGAGCTGTTTTTT	CASSVDNSGGPGELFF
TRBJ1-1	TRBV12-3/TRBV12-4	.	.	TGTGCCAGCAGCCAGCCCCCCACTGAAGCTTTCTTT	CASSQPPTEAFF
TRBJ2-3	TRBV6-5	.	.	TGTGCCAGCAGTTCCTGGGGGGTCGGGGAGGGGGCCAGAGATACGCAGTATTTT	CASSSWGVGEGARDTQYF
TRBJ1-1	TRBV3-1	few	.	TGTGCCAGCAGCCAAGATACCGGGAAGGAGGAAGCTTTCTTT	CASSQDTGKEEAFF
TRBJ1-2	TRBV12-3/TRBV12-4	.	.	TGTGCCAGCACCCCGGGGCCTGATGGCTACACCTTC	CASTPGPDGYTF
TRBJ1-1	TRBV6-5	few	TRBD1	TGTGCCAGCAGTATTACGGACAGGGGGTTCGGGGCTTTCTTT	CASSITDRGFGAFF
TRBJ2-5	TRBV27	.	.	TGTGCCAGCAGTTATGAGGGACAAGAGACCCAGTACTTC	CASSYEGQETQYF
TRBJ2-3	TRBV7-2	.	.	TGTGCCAGCAGCTTAGTCTTTTCGCCCACAGATACGCAGTATTTT	CASSLVFSPTDTQYF
TRBJ2-7	TRBV6-5	few	TRBD1	TGTGCCAGCAGTTACTCGTACAGGGGGGAAGAGCAGTACTTC	CASSYSYRGEEQYF
TRBJ2-3	TRBV7-9	few	TRBD2	TGTGCCAGCAGCGGAGGACTAGCGGCCCTCACAGATACGCAGTATTTT	CASSGGLAALTDTQYF
TRBJ2-7	TRBV28	few	.	TGTGCCAGCAGTTTGCTCGCAGGGAGCTCCTACGAGCAGTACTTC	CASSLLAGSSYEQYF
TRBJ1-3	TRBV28	many	.	TGTGCCAGCAGTTTGGCAGGACCAGGAAACACCATATATTTT	CASSLAGPGNTIYF
TRBJ1-5	TRBV5-6	many	.	TGTGCCAGCAGCTTGACAGGGTTGCAACAGCCCCAGCATTTT	CASSLTGLQQPQHF
TRBJ1-3	TRBV28	once	TRBD1	TGTGCCAGCAGTCCCCCGGGACAGGGGGTCGGAAACACCATATATTTT	CASSPPGQGVGNTIYF
TRBJ1-1	TRBV7-9	once	.	TGTGTCAGCAGCTTAATTCGGGCCGAGAACACTGAAGCTTTCTTT	CVSSLIRAENTEAFF
TRBJ1-3	TRBV12-3/TRBV12-4	few	.	TGTGCCAGCAGTCTTGCCCGATCTGGAAACACCATATATTTT	CASSLARSGNTIYF
TRBJ2-7	TRBV20-1	few	TRBD2	TGCAGTGCTAGAGAAGCACTAGCGTACTCCTACGAGCAGTACTTC	CSAREALAYSYEQYF
TRBJ1-2	TRBV10-3	.	.	TGTGCCATCAGTGAGTGCGACTCCTATGGCTACACCTTC	CAISECDSYGYTF
TRBJ1-2	TRBV7-2	few	.	TGTGCCAGCAGCGTAAGGGACGGTCCCCTTAACTATGGCTACACCTTC	CASSVRDGPLNYGYTF
TRBJ1-5	TRBV20-1	.	.	TGCAGTGCTCTTCCTTTTGAGGGCAAATATAGCAATCAGCCCCAGCATTTT	CSALPFEGKYSNQPQHF
TRBJ2-1	TRBV9	.	.	TGTGCCAGCAGCGTACGGCAGTACAATGAGCAGTTCTTC	CASSVRQYNEQFF